The rows below give T cell receptor beta chains drawn from one sample of a study of T cell changes during pregnancy in multiple sclerosis. Here immunoSEQ multiplex PCR was the method, and the copy in TCRdb shows in-frame clones only, minus some. This sample has tens of thousands of clones, with roughly 93% found just once. Sequenced material: CD4+ T cells from peripheral blood mononuclear cells, taken before pregnancy. Source of these receptors: a female donor with multiple sclerosis, enrolled in a pregnancy study. CDR3s include the opening cysteine and the closing phenylalanine or tryptophan. D genes are given only for firm matches. Size is stated for part of the rows, as once, few or many counts, or as a class when the clone is expanded.

J,V,D,size,DNA,CDR3
TRBJ1-2,TRBV7-9,.,.,TGTGCCAGCAGCTTAGAATCCGGGGAAGTATGGAGTGGCTACACCTTC,CASSLESGEVWSGYTF
TRBJ1-1,TRBV5-1,.,.,TGCGCCAGCAGCCCCAGGGCAGGGCAGATGAACACTGAAGCTTTCTTT,CASSPRAGQMNTEAFF
TRBJ2-1,TRBV5-1,TRBD2,.,TGCGCCAGCAGCTTGACCCTAGCGGGAGGGGATGAGCAGTTCTTC,CASSLTLAGGDEQFF
TRBJ2-1,TRBV2,.,.,TGTGCCAGCAGAGGGCGTACCGGGAGTAAGGATGAGCAGTTCTTC,CASRGRTGSKDEQFF
TRBJ1-5,TRBV15,.,.,TGTGCCACCAGCAGAACTAACAGGGTCGGTCAGCCCCAGCATTTT,CATSRTNRVGQPQHF
TRBJ2-7,TRBV28,.,.,TGTGCCAGCAGTAGAGACTACGAGCAGTACTTC,CASSRDYEQYF
TRBJ1-5,TRBV11-2,.,.,TGTGCCAGCAGCTTAGTACCAGGAAAGGCTCAGCCCCAGCATTTT,CASSLVPGKAQPQHF
TRBJ2-2,TRBV9,.,.,TGTGCCAGCAGCGTAGAAATTTCAGGCGGGGCGGGCGGCGGGGAGCTGTTTTTT,CASSVEISGGAGGGELFF
TRBJ2-3,TRBV19,TRBD2,.,TGTGCCAGTAGTCCCGGACTAGCGGGAAGCACAGATACGCAGTATTTT,CASSPGLAGSTDTQYF
TRBJ2-5,TRBV27,TRBD1,.,TGTGCCAGCAGTTCCTACAGGGGTCGGGAGACCCAGTACTTC,CASSSYRGRETQYF
TRBJ2-7,TRBV6-6,TRBD1,.,TGTGCCAGCCTGGACAGGGGGCGATACGAGCAGTACTTC,CASLDRGRYEQYF
TRBJ1-1,TRBV6-5,TRBD1,.,TGTGCCAGCAGTCCCGGGACAGGGATGAACACTGAAGCTTTCTTT,CASSPGTGMNTEAFF
TRBJ2-1,TRBV5-5,TRBD2,.,TGTGCCAGCAGCTTGAGGCTAGCGGGAAACAATGAGCAGTTCTTC,CASSLRLAGNNEQFF
TRBJ2-3,TRBV28,TRBD1,.,TGTGCCAGCAGTCCACAGGGGCTTACCTTTAGGCAGTATTTT,CASSPQGLTFRQYF
TRBJ2-5,TRBV29-1,TRBD2,.,TGCAGCGTTGAAAGGACTAGCGGGTGGGAGACCCAGTACTTC,CSVERTSGWETQYF
TRBJ2-1,TRBV6-1,TRBD2,.,TGTGCCAGCAGTGATGCGGGAGGGCCTTATGAGCAGTTCTTC,CASSDAGGPYEQFF
TRBJ2-2,TRBV7-3,TRBD1,.,TGTGCCAGCAGCTTATTGAGCGGACGGGACAGGGGAGACACCGGGGAGCTGTTTTTT,CASSLLSGRDRGDTGELFF
TRBJ2-5,TRBV5-1,.,.,TGCGCCAGCAGCTTGCTTGGGGGGTTGAAAGAGACCCAGTACTTC,CASSLLGGLKETQYF
TRBJ2-2,TRBV14,.,.,TGTGCCAGCAGCCCCCAGCGTCCGGGAACCGGGGAGCTGTTTTTT,CASSPQRPGTGELFF
TRBJ2-7,TRBV28,TRBD2,.,TGTGCCAGCAGTTTATGGGCTAGCGGGAGTGGGTACGAGCAGTACTTC,CASSLWASGSGYEQYF
TRBJ2-7,TRBV2,.,.,TGTGCCAGCAGTGAACGCGGGGGCCCTCTTCTTTCCTACGAGCAGTACTTC,CASSERGGPLLSYEQYF
TRBJ2-3,TRBV7-2,.,.,TGTGCCAGCAGCTTAGTTGGGGGCCCAGATACGCAGTATTTT,CASSLVGGPDTQYF
TRBJ1-5,TRBV7-9,.,.,TGTGCCAGCAGCTTAGACTTGGCTCAGGGGCCCCAGCATTTT,CASSLDLAQGPQHF
TRBJ2-4,TRBV19,TRBD1,.,TGTGCCAGTAGTGACAGGGGGCGAAACATTCAGTACTTC,CASSDRGRNIQYF
TRBJ2-1,TRBV5-5,TRBD1,.,TGTGCCAGCAGCTTGATTTCAGGGGGTGGTGATGAGCAGTTCTTC,CASSLISGGGDEQFF
TRBJ2-5,TRBV18,.,.,TGTGCCAGCTCACCCGGGTGGAAAGAGACCCAGTACTTC,CASSPGWKETQYF
TRBJ1-2,TRBV5-6,.,few,TGTGCCAGCAGCAAGACAGGCTATGGCTACACCTTC,CASSKTGYGYTF
TRBJ1-5,TRBV28,.,.,TGTGCCAGCAGTTTATTAAGACTGGAAAATCAGCCCCAGCATTTT,CASSLLRLENQPQHF
TRBJ1-5,TRBV19,.,.,TGTGCCAGTAGTATGGTCAGGGGAAGCAATCAGCCCCAGCATTTT,CASSMVRGSNQPQHF
TRBJ1-1,TRBV5-1,TRBD1,.,TGCGCCAGCAGCTGGACAGGGGGTACTGAAGCTTTCTTT,CASSWTGGTEAFF
TRBJ2-6,TRBV7-2,.,.,TGTGCCAGCAGCTTAGCCGCTGGGGCCAACGTCCTGACTTTC,CASSLAAGANVLTF
TRBJ2-1,TRBV6-4,TRBD2,.,TGTGCCAGCAGTCAAGAAAGTAGACTAGCGGGAGTGTACAATGAGCAGTTCTTC,CASSQESRLAGVYNEQFF
TRBJ1-5,TRBV19,.,.,TGTGCCAGTAGTATGAGAGGGTGGGCGGAGGGAAATCAGCCCCAGCATTTT,CASSMRGWAEGNQPQHF
TRBJ2-7,TRBV28,.,.,TGTGCCAGCAGTTTTTTCAACTACGAGCAGTACTTC,CASSFFNYEQYF
TRBJ2-1,TRBV12-5,.,.,TGTGCTAGTGGTTTGGTACGAGGGCAGAAGGATGAGCAGTTCTTC,CASGLVRGQKDEQFF
TRBJ2-1,TRBV14,TRBD2,.,TGTGCCAGCAGCCAACGGGGACTAGCGGGTTTAAAGTCCTCCTACAATGAGCAGTTCTTC,CASSQRGLAGLKSSYNEQFF
TRBJ1-3,TRBV7-9,.,.,TGTGCCAGCAGCTTAGCCGGCAGGGAAGGAAACACCATATATTTT,CASSLAGREGNTIYF
TRBJ2-7,TRBV4-2,TRBD1,.,TGTGCCAGCAGCCGCTCCGGGACAGAGACCTACGAGCAGTACTTC,CASSRSGTETYEQYF
TRBJ2-3,TRBV19,.,.,TGTGCCAGTAGTATGAGCGGGAGCACAGATACGCAGTATTTT,CASSMSGSTDTQYF
TRBJ2-1,TRBV19,TRBD1,.,TGTGCCAGTAGTCCCTACCTACCGGGACAGATATACAATGAGCAGTTCTTC,CASSPYLPGQIYNEQFF
TRBJ2-7,TRBV11-2,TRBD1,.,TGTGCCAGCAGCTTATACAGGGGTTACGAGCAGTACTTC,CASSLYRGYEQYF
TRBJ2-7,TRBV6-1,.,.,TGTGCCAGCGGGCCAGTTTCCGGGGGGCAACACGAGCAGTACTTC,CASGPVSGGQHEQYF
TRBJ2-2,TRBV11-3,TRBD1,.,TGTGCCAGCAGCCCGGCCGGGACAGGCCGGACCGGGGAGCTGTTTTTT,CASSPAGTGRTGELFF
TRBJ2-1,TRBV19,.,few,TGTGCCAGTAGTAACAGGGCTAACTCGGATGAGCAGTTCTTC,CASSNRANSDEQFF
TRBJ2-1,TRBV6-5,TRBD2,.,TGTGCCAGCAGTTGGAAGCGGGAGGTGACCTACAATGAGCAGTTCTTC,CASSWKREVTYNEQFF
TRBJ2-2,TRBV27,TRBD2,.,TGTGCCAGCAGTTTGACTAGCGGGACGCCCGGGGAGCTGTTTTTT,CASSLTSGTPGELFF
TRBJ2-1,TRBV5-1,TRBD1,.,TGCGCCAGCAGCTTTCCCTCAGGGGGCTACAATGAGCAGTTCTTC,CASSFPSGGYNEQFF
TRBJ1-1,TRBV12-5,TRBD1,.,TGTGCTAGTGGTTTGTTTGCAGGGGGCGCTGAAGCTTTCTTT,CASGLFAGGAEAFF
TRBJ2-7,TRBV13,TRBD2,.,TGTGCCAGCAGCGGCGAGGGGGCTAGCGGGAGCCACGAGCAGTACTTC,CASSGEGASGSHEQYF
TRBJ2-1,TRBV25-1,.,.,TGTGCCAGCAGTTCGTGGGAGGCCCCCTACAATGAGCAGTTCTTC,CASSSWEAPYNEQFF